These 30 T cell receptor beta chains were sequenced from one sample in a study of OX40 agonist ivuxolimab in advanced cancers. Produced via immunoSEQ multiplex PCR; TCRdb's table is partial and in-frame only. The sample lists about 83,000 clones, about 88% occurring once. The material sequenced was CD4+ or CD8+ T cells sorted from blood, taken in a trial of the OX40 agonist ivuxolimab. These receptors came from an adult with an advanced solid tumor such as melanoma, head and neck, liver or kidney cancer.

This clone was detected once. The rearrangement joins TRBV6-1 to TRBJ1-2, with D possibly TRBD1 on 5 matching bases. This CDR3 has 14 amino acids. The V gene's germline CDR1 is MNHNS and CDR2 SASEGT. The V gene lost 5 bases and the J gene lost 3 bases, with 13 bases spanning the gap. CDR3 in DNA: TGTGCCAGCAGTCGACAGCCCCAGGACTATGGCTACACCTTC. Residues: CASSRQPQDYGYTF.

The V call is TRBV7-8, the J call TRBJ2-4; D gene unclear. Germline assignment: CDR1 SGHVS and CDR2 FQNEAQ. The CDR3 runs 14 residues. Trimming removed 4 bases from V and 13 bases from J, with 20 bases in between. CDR3 DNA: TGTGCCAGCAGCTCCTATTCCGGCCCCAGCAAGCAGTACTTC. It translates to CASSSYSGPSKQYF.

V usage is TRBV10-2 and J usage is TRBJ2-7; D might be TRBD2 (5 bases). Germline CDR1 WSHSY, CDR2 SAAADI. V was clipped by 2 bases and J by 3 bases, with 14 bases between them. The CDR3 length is 15 residues. The CDR3 spells CASSEVRPSGYEQYF. In DNA, the CDR3 is TGCGCCAGCAGTGAGGTCAGACCAAGCGGCTACGAGCAGTACTTC.

The chain uses TRBV18 and TRBJ2-7; the D call may be TRBD1 or TRBD2 (5 bases each). Germline V CDR1 and CDR2: KGHSH, LQKENI. V gave up 3 bases and J gave up 3 bases, with 12 bases separating them. This CDR3 region has 14 residues. This CDR3 is CASSPQGEDYEQYF. For the CDR3, the DNA is TGTGCCAGCTCACCGCAGGGAGAGGACTACGAGCAGTACTTC.

In its sample, this clone was seen a few times. This chain joins TRBV5-1 and TRBJ1-3; TRBD1 matches at 9 bases. Germline values: CDR1 SGHRS, CDR2 YFSETQ. Trimming took 4 bases from V and 2 from J; bases not matched to a gene: 4. The CDR3 has 15 amino acids. The CDR3 DNA reads as TGCGCCAGCAGCCTGGGACAGGGCCCTGGAAACACCATATATTTT. This encodes CASSLGQGPGNTIYF.

The J gene is TRBJ1-1, the V gene TRBV27; D unresolved. Trimming took 1 base from V and 2 from J, leaving 8 bases between them. The CDR3 consists of 14 residues. CDR1 is MNHEY and CDR2 is SMNVEV in the germline V gene (reference sequence). The CDR3 reads CASSLFPRNTEAFF. The CDR3 coding sequence is TGTGCCAGCAGTTTATTTCCCAGAAACACTGAAGCTTTCTTT.

This clone was counted once. The V call is TRBV5-6, the J call TRBJ1-4; 9 nucleotides agree with TRBD1. CDR3 length: 16 residues. CDR1 is SGHDT and CDR2 is YYEEEE in the germline V gene. Trimming removed 0 bases from V and 2 bases from J; junction bases left unmatched: 2. The CDR3: CASSLGDRETNEKLFF. As DNA, the CDR3 is TGTGCCAGCAGCTTGGGGGACAGGGAGACTAATGAAAAACTGTTTTTT. The variable domain in full, completed from reference TRBV5-6 and TRBJ1-4, reads DAGVTQSPTHLIKTRGQQVTLRCSPKSGHDTVSWYQQALGQGPQFIFQYYEEEERQRGNFPDRFSGHQFPNYSSELNVNALLLGDSALYLCASSLGDRETNEKLFFGSGTQLSVL.

The chain has TRBV9 and TRBJ1-1, with 11 bases aligning to TRBD1. This CDR3 has 16 residues. V shed 0 bases and J 5 bases; nucleotides not matched to a gene: 6. Germline CDR1 is SGDLS and CDR2 is YYNGEE. Here the CDR3 DNA reads TGTGCCAGCAGCGTAGTGTGGACAGGGGGCCAGACTGAAGCTTTCTTT. Protein sequence: CASSVVWTGGQTEAFF.

CDR3 sequence (DNA): TGTGCCAGTAGTATGAGCCGTTCGGCAGTAACTAATGAAAAACTGTTTTTT. Translating it yields CASSMSRSAVTNEKLFF. The J gene is TRBJ1-4, the V gene TRBV19, with unresolved D. Germline assignment: CDR1 LNHDA and CDR2 SQIVND (reference sequence). The CDR3 covers 17 residues. V was clipped by 3 bases and J by 1 base, with 15 bases between them.

This clone was seen a single time. This sequence joins TRBV6-6 and TRBJ2-7; tentative D call: TRBD1 (5 bases). Germline CDR1 reads MNHNY; CDR2 reads SVGAGI (reference sequence). V lost 5 bases to trimming and J lost 1 base, with 9 bases between them. The CDR3 is 13 amino acids. CDR3 coding DNA: TGTGCCAGCAGTAAGGGGTTATCCTACGAGCAGTACTTC. It is translated as CASSKGLSYEQYF.

The J gene is TRBJ2-1, the V gene TRBV9, with 8 positions matching TRBD1. The CDR3 loop spans 17 amino acids. V shed 4 bases, J shed 5 bases, and the junction held 14 bases outside the gene matches. CDR1 SGDLS and CDR2 YYNGEE come from the germline V gene. CDR3 sequence (DNA): TGTGCCAGCAGCCCGGGTAGGAGGACAGGGTCCCACAATGAGCAGTTCTTC. Translation: CASSPGRRTGSHNEQFF.

The gene calls are TRBV6-1 and TRBJ2-1, with a weak D call TRBD1 (5 bases). Germline loops: CDR1 MNHNS, CDR2 SASEGT. V was shortened by 2 bases and J by 1 base, with 12 bases between the two germline ends. CDR3 length: 16 amino acids. The CDR3 DNA follows: TGTGCCAGCAGTGAATACCCAGGGAAGTCCTACAATGAGCAGTTCTTC. Translated: CASSEYPGKSYNEQFF.

This chain uses TRBV30 with TRBJ2-1, with D perhaps TRBD2 (6 bases). The CDR3 totals 15 residues. V was trimmed by 7 bases and J by 1 base, leaving 17 bases between them. Germline values: CDR1 GTSNPN, CDR2 SVGIG (reference sequence). The CDR3 protein is CAFLQRAFSYNEQFF. CDR3 coding DNA: TGTGCCTTTCTACAGCGGGCCTTTTCCTACAATGAGCAGTTCTTC.

The V gene is TRBV11-3, the J gene TRBJ1-3; a possible D gene is TRBD1 (5 bases). Trimming left V 2 bases short and J 4 bases short, with 15 bases between. This CDR3 region has 16 residues. In germline, CDR1 is SGHNT, CDR2 YENEEA. CDR3 coding DNA: TGTGCCAGCAGCTTATTGTCGAGGGGTTCCGGAAACACCATATATTTT. Its protein is CASSLLSRGSGNTIYF.

This sequence joins TRBV6-5 and TRBJ1-1; D may be TRBD1 (6 bases). CDR1 MNHEY and CDR2 SVGAGI come from the germline V gene. CDR3 length equals 11 residues. Trimming took 0 bases from V and 11 from J, leaving 7 bases between them. This CDR3 is CASSYSGAAFF. In nucleotides, the CDR3 is TGTGCCAGCAGTTACTCGGGGGCGGCTTTCTTT.

This chain joins TRBV5-1 and TRBJ2-3, with no clear D. V was cut by 3 bases and J by 3 bases, with 11 bases left in between. Germline V lookup: CDR1 SGHRS, CDR2 YFSETQ. The CDR3 is 14 residues long. CDR3 region: CASSSGPSTDTQYF. CDR3 coding DNA: TGCGCCAGCAGCTCTGGGCCGTCGACAGATACGCAGTATTTT.

The rearrangement links TRBV9 to TRBJ1-3; the D gene is possibly TRBD1 (6 bases). Trimming took off 4 bases at V and 0 bases at J, with 11 bases between the two ends. Germline CDR1 is SGDLS and CDR2 is YYNGEE. The CDR3 sequence is 15 residues long. The CDR3 DNA reads as TGTGCCAGCAGCTACGGCAGGGGCTCTGGAAACACCATATATTTT. Translation: CASSYGRGSGNTIYF.

J is TRBJ1-1 and V is TRBV10-2; 9 bases match TRBD1. Germline trimming cut 6 bases from V and 2 bases from J; bases unmatched to any gene: 4. CDR1 is WSHSY, CDR2 SAAADI, per germline. This CDR3 contains 14 residues. In nucleotides, the CDR3 is TGCGCCAGCAGAGAACAGGGGGCTAACACTGAAGCTTTCTTT. As protein: CASREQGANTEAFF.

CDR3: CASSQSRTGSGAGANVLTF. In DNA form, the CDR3 reads TGTGCCAGCAGTCAGTCTCGGACAGGGTCTGGGGCTGGGGCCAACGTCCTGACTTTC. The J gene is TRBJ2-6, the V gene TRBV27; 8 nucleotides match TRBD1. CDR3 length: 19 residues. The J segment lost 2 bases and the V segment lost 5 bases, leaving 14 bases of the junction unmatched. CDR1 and CDR2 (germline): MNHEY, SMNVEV (reference sequence). The full variable domain, rest sourced from reference TRBV27 and TRBJ2-6, is EAQVTQNPRYLITVTGKKLTVTCSQNMNHEYMSWYRQDPGLGLRQIYYSMNVEVTDKGDVPEGYKVSRKEKRNFPLILESPSPNQTSLYFCASSQSRTGSGAGANVLTFGAGSRLTVL.

V and J are TRBV27 and TRBJ2-7; maybe TRBD1 (5 bases). Looked up from germline, CDR1 is MNHEY and CDR2 is SMNVEV (reference sequence). V shed 4 bases and J shed 5 bases, with 12 bases lying between them. This CDR3 has 13 amino acids. The CDR3 reads CASSYNDRNEQYF. The CDR3 region has the DNA TGTGCCAGCAGTTATAACGACAGAAACGAGCAGTACTTC.

This chain joins TRBV6-1 and TRBJ2-7, with 10 positions matching TRBD1. J gave up 3 bases and V 5 bases, and 7 bases lay outside the gene matches. Germline V gene sequence: CDR1 MNHNS, CDR2 SASEGT. The CDR3 extends over 15 amino acids. For the CDR3, the DNA is TGTGCCAGCAGTATCCGGACAGGGGGGTACTACGAGCAGTACTTC. It encodes CASSIRTGGYYEQYF.

This clone was detected only once. V gene TRBV27 combines with J gene TRBJ1-4, with 7 bases identical to TRBD1. V shed 6 bases, J shed 3 bases, and the junction held 7 bases outside the gene matches. The CDR3 runs 15 residues. The germline V gene has CDR1 MNHEY and CDR2 SMNVEV (reference sequence). The CDR3 nucleotides are TGTGCCAGCAGCCTCAGGGGGTTGGCTAATGAAAAACTGTTTTTT. Its translation is CASSLRGLANEKLFF.

V is TRBV19 and J is TRBJ2-5; 11 bases are a match to TRBD2. Germline CDR1 and CDR2: LNHDA and SQIVND (reference sequence). The CDR3 covers 17 residues. Trimming at V came to 5 bases and at J to 11 bases, leaving 19 bases not matched to a gene. The CDR3 region is CASSFSGLAAKPHGQYF. The CDR3 DNA reads TGTGCCAGTAGTTTTTCGGGACTAGCGGCAAAACCACATGGGCAGTACTTC.

The chain employs TRBV27 and TRBJ2-5; 9 bases are a match to TRBD2. Trimming at V came to 3 bases and at J to 4 bases, leaving 3 bases not matched to a gene. Germline V gene sequence: CDR1 MNHEY, CDR2 SMNVEV (reference sequence). The CDR3 is made up of 14 amino acids. The CDR3 loop is CASSFFSGGETQYF. The CDR3 nucleotides are TGTGCCAGCAGTTTCTTTAGCGGGGGAGAGACCCAGTACTTC.

The chain has TRBV4-2 and TRBJ1-5, with D tentatively TRBD1 (6 bases). Trimming took off 0 bases at V and 5 bases at J, with 11 bases between the two ends. Looked up from germline, CDR1 is LGHNA and CDR2 is YNFKEQ. The CDR3 is made up of 15 amino acids. The CDR3 here is CASSQDLDSYQPQHF. The CDR3 bases are TGTGCCAGCAGCCAAGATCTGGACAGTTATCAGCCCCAGCATTTT.

This rearrangement joins TRBV4-1 to TRBJ1-4; D call uncertain. This CDR3 is built from 15 residues. The germline gives CDR1 MGHRA, CDR2 YSYEKL. Trimming pared 0 bases from V and 8 bases from J, leaving 13 bases between. The CDR3: CASSQEGLAVEKLFF. The CDR3 nucleotides read TGCGCCAGCAGCCAAGAAGGGTTGGCAGTCGAAAAACTGTTTTTT.

On this clone: At one of its ends the junction is not consistent with the germline gene, which may arise from a read error. The CDR3 protein is CASSLVPVF. In nucleotides, the CDR3 is TGTGCCAGCAGCTTAGTCCCAGTCTTT. V is TRBV7-4 and J is TRBJ1-1; no firm D call. Germline V gene lookup returns CDR1 SGHVT and CDR2 SQSDAQ. The CDR3 spans 9 residues.

This sequence joins TRBV5-4 and TRBJ2-3; D not certain. Germline V lookup: CDR1 SGHNT, CDR2 YYREEE (reference sequence). Trimming took off 1 base at V and 4 bases at J, with 13 bases between the two ends. This CDR3 contains 15 residues. The CDR3 bases are TGTGCCAGCAGCTTGCGGGTTCCAGGCCCAGATACGCAGTATTTT. Its protein product is CASSLRVPGPDTQYF.

The chain combines TRBV2 with TRBJ2-3; 8 bases match TRBD1. Germline assignment: CDR1 SNHLY and CDR2 FYNNEI. The CDR3 is 13 residues long. J gave up 4 bases and V 5 bases, and 2 bases lay outside the gene matches. The CDR3 here is CASSRQGPDTQYF. The CDR3 DNA sequence: TGTGCCAGCAGTCGACAGGGGCCAGATACGCAGTATTTT.

J is TRBJ1-1 and V is TRBV7-6; the D is unclear. Germline CDR1 reads SGHVS; CDR2 reads FNYEAQ. CDR3 length: 14 amino acids. Trimming stripped 9 bases from V and 5 bases from J, with 19 bases between. The CDR3 DNA follows: TGTGCCAGTGCTCCCTCGTCGAGCTATACTGAAGCTTTCTTT. Its translation: CASAPSSSYTEAFF.